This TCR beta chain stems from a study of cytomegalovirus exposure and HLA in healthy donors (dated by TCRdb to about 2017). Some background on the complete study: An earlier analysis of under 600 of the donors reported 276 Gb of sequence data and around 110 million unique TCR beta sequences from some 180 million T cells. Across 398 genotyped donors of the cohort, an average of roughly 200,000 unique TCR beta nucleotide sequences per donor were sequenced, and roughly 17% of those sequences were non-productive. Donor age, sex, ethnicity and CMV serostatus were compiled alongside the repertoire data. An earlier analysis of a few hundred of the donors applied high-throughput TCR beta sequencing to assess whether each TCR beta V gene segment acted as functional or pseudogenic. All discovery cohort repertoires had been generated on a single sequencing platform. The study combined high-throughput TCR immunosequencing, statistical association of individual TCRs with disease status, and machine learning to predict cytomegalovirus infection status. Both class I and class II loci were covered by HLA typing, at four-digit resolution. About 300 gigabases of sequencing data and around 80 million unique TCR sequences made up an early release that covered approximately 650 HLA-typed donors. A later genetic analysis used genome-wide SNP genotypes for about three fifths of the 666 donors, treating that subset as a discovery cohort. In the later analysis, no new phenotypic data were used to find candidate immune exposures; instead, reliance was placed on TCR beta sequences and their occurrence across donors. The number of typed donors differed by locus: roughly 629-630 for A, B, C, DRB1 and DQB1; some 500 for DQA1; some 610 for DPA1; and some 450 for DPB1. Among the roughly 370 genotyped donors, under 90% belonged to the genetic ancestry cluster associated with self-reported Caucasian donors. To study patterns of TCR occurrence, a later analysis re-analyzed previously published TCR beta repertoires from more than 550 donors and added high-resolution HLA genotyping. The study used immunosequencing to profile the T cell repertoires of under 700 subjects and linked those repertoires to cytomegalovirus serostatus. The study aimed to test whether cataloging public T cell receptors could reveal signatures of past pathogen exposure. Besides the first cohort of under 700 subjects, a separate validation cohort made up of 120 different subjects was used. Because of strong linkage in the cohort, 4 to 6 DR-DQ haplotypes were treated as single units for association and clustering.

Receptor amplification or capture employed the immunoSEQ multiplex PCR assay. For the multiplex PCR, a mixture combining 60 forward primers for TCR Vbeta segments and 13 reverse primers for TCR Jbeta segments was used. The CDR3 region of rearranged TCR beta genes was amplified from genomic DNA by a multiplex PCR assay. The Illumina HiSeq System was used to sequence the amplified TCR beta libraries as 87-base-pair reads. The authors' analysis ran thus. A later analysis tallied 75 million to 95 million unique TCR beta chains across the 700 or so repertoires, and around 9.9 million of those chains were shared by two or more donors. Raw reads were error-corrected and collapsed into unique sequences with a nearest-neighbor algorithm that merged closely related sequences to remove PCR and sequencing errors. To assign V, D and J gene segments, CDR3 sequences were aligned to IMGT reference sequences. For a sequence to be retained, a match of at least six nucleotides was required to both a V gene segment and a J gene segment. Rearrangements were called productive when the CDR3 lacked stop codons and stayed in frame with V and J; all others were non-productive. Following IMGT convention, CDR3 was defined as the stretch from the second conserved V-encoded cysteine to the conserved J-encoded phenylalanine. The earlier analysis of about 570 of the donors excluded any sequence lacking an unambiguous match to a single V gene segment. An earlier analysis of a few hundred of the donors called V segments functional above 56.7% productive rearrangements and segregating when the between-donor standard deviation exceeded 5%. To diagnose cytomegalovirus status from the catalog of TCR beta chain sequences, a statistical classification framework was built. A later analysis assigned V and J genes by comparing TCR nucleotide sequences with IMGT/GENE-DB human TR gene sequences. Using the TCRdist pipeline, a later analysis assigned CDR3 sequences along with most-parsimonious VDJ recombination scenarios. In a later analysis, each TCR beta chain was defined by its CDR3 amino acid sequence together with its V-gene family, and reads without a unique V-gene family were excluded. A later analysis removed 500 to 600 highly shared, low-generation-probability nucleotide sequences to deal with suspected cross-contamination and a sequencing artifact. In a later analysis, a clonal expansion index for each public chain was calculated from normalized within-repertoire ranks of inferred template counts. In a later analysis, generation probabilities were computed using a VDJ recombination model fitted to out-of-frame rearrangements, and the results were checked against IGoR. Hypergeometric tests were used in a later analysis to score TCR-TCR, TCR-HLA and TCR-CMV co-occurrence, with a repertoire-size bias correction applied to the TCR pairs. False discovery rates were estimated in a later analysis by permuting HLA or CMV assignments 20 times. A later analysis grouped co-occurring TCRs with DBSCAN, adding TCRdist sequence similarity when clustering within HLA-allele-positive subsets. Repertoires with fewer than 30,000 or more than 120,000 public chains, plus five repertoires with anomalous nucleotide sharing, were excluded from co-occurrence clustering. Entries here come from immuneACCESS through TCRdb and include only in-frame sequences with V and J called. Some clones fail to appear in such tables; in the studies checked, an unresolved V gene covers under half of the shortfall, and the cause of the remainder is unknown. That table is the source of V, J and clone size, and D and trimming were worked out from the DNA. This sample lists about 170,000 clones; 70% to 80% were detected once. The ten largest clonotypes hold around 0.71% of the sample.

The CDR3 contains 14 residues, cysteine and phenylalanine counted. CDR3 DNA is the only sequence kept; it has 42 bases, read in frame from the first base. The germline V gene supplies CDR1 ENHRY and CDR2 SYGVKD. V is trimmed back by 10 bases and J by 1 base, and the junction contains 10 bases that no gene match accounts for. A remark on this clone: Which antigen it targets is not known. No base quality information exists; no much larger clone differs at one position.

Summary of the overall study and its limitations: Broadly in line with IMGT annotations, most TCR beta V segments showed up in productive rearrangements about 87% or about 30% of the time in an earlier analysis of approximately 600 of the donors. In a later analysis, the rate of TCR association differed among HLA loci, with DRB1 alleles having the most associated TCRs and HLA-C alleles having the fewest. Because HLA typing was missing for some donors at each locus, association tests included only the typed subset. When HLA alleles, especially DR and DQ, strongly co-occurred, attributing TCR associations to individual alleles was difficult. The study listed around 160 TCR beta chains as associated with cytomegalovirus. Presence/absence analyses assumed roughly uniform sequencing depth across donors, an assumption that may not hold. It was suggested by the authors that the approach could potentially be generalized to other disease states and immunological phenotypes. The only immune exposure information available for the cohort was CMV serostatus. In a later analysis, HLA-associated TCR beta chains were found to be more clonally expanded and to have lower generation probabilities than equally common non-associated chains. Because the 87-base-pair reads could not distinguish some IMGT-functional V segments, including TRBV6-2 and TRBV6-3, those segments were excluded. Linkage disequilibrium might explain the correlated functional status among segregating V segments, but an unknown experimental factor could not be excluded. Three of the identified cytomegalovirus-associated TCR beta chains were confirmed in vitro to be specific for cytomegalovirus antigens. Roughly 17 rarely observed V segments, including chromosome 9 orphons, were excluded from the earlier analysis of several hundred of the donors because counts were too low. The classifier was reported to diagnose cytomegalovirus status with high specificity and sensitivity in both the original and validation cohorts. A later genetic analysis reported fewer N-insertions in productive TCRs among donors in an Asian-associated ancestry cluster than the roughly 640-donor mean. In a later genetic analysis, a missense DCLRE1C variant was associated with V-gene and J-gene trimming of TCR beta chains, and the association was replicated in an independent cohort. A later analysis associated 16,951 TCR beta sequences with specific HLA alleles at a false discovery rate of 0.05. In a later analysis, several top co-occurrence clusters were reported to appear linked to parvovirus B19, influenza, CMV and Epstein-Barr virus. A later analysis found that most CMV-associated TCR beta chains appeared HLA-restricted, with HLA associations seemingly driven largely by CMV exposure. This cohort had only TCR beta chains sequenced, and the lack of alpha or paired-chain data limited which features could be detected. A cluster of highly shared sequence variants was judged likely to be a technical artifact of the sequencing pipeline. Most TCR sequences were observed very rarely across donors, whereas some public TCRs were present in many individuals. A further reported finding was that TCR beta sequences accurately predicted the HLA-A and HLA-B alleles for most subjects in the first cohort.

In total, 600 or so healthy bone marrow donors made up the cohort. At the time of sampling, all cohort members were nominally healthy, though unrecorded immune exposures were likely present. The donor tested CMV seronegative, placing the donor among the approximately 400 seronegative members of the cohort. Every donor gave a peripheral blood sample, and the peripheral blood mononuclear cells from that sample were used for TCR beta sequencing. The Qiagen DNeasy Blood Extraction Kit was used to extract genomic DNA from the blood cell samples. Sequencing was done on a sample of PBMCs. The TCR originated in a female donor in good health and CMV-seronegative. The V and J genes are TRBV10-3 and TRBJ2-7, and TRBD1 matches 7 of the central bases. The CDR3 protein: CATIRDRASYEQYF. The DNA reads TGTGCCACAATTCGAGACAGGGCGTCCTACGAGCAGTACTTC.